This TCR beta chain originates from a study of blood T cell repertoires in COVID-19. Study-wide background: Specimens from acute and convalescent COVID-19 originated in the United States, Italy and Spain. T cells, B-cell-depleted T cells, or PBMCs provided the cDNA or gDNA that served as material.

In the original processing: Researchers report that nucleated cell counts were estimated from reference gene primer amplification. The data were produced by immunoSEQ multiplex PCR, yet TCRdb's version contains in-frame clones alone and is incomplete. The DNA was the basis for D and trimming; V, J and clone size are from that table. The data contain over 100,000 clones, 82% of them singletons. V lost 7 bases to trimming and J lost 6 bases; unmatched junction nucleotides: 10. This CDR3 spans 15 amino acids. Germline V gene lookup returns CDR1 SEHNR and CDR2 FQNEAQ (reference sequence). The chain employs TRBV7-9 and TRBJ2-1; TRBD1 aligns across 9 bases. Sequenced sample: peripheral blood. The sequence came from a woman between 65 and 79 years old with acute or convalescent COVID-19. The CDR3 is CASILGTGIGNEQFF. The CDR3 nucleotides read TGTGCCAGCATCCTCGGGACAGGGATTGGCAATGAGCAGTTCTTC.